The rows below give T cell receptor beta chains drawn from one sample of a study of blood T cell repertoires in COVID-19. Here immunoSEQ multiplex PCR was the method, and the copy in TCRdb shows in-frame clones only, minus some. The sample gives around 81,000 clones, more than 75% of which show up once; roughly 2% is in the top ten. Sequencing was done on a sample of peripheral blood. These receptors were obtained from a woman in her sixties or seventies with acute or convalescent COVID-19. CDR3s include the opening cysteine and the closing phenylalanine or tryptophan. The D gene is left open where the match is weak. Size values are once, few and many counts, or a class for expanded clones, and some rows have none.

D gene: TRBD1
clone size: .
V gene: TRBV15
J gene: TRBJ1-1
CDR3 protein: CATSREQGSGEAFF
CDR3 DNA: TGTGCCACCAGCAGAGAACAGGGGAGCGGTGAAGCTTTCTTT

D gene: TRBD2
clone size: .
V gene: TRBV14
J gene: TRBJ2-5
CDR3 protein: CASSQDLTSRRLETQYF
CDR3 DNA: TGTGCCAGCAGCCAGGATCTGACTAGCCGGAGGTTAGAGACCCAGTACTTC

D gene: TRBD1
clone size: few
V gene: TRBV13
J gene: TRBJ1-1
CDR3 protein: CASSLDREKDTEAFF
CDR3 DNA: TGTGCCAGCAGCCTGGACAGGGAAAAGGACACTGAAGCTTTCTTT

D gene: .
clone size: .
V gene: TRBV30
J gene: TRBJ1-1
CDR3 protein: CAWSPRVTEAFF
CDR3 DNA: TGTGCCTGGAGCCCCAGGGTCACTGAAGCTTTCTTT

D gene: TRBD1
clone size: .
V gene: TRBV28
J gene: TRBJ1-1
CDR3 protein: CASTPPGTANTEAFF
CDR3 DNA: TGTGCCAGCACCCCCCCCGGGACAGCGAACACTGAAGCTTTCTTT

D gene: .
clone size: .
V gene: TRBV28
J gene: TRBJ2-7
CDR3 protein: CASSSPPGVHYEQYF
CDR3 DNA: TGTGCCAGCAGTTCCCCTCCGGGGGTCCACTACGAGCAGTACTTC

D gene: TRBD1
clone size: .
V gene: TRBV5-4
J gene: TRBJ1-2
CDR3 protein: CASSTGQGNGYTF
CDR3 DNA: TGTGCCAGCAGCACCGGACAGGGTAATGGCTACACCTTC

D gene: TRBD1
clone size: .
V gene: TRBV5-1
J gene: TRBJ1-1
CDR3 protein: CASSWAQGLNTEAFF
CDR3 DNA: TGCGCCAGCAGCTGGGCACAGGGGTTGAACACTGAAGCTTTCTTT

D gene: .
clone size: .
V gene: TRBV5-1
J gene: TRBJ2-1
CDR3 protein: CASTQDSGYNEQFF
CDR3 DNA: TGCGCCAGCACCCAGGACTCGGGTTACAATGAGCAGTTCTTC

D gene: TRBD1
clone size: .
V gene: TRBV18
J gene: TRBJ1-2
CDR3 protein: CASSPPLGQVGYTF
CDR3 DNA: TGTGCCAGCTCACCACCTTTGGGACAGGTGGGCTACACCTTC

D gene: TRBD1
clone size: .
V gene: TRBV6-5
J gene: TRBJ1-4
CDR3 protein: CASGGQRNEKLFF
CDR3 DNA: TGTGCCAGCGGGGGACAGCGTAATGAAAAACTGTTTTTT

D gene: TRBD2
clone size: .
V gene: TRBV28
J gene: TRBJ2-1
CDR3 protein: CASSFGLAGEVGNEQFF
CDR3 DNA: TGTGCCAGCAGTTTCGGACTAGCGGGAGAGGTGGGCAATGAGCAGTTCTTC

D gene: TRBD1
clone size: .
V gene: TRBV5-4
J gene: TRBJ2-2
CDR3 protein: CASSLPEGTGGTGELFF
CDR3 DNA: TGTGCCAGCAGCTTGCCAGAGGGGACAGGGGGCACCGGGGAGCTGTTTTTT

D gene: TRBD2
clone size: .
V gene: TRBV9
J gene: TRBJ2-7
CDR3 protein: CASSVDLGGYEQYF
CDR3 DNA: TGTGCCAGCAGCGTAGATCTGGGAGGGTACGAGCAGTACTTC

D gene: .
clone size: .
V gene: TRBV6-1
J gene: TRBJ1-6
CDR3 protein: CASSEFWAGWPSSYNSPLHF
CDR3 DNA: TGTGCCAGCAGTGAATTTTGGGCAGGTTGGCCGAGCTCCTATAATTCACCCCTCCACTTT

D gene: TRBD1
clone size: once
V gene: TRBV30
J gene: TRBJ1-2
CDR3 protein: CASPGEGAGGYTF
CDR3 DNA: TGTGCCTCCCCCGGAGAGGGGGCGGGGGGCTACACCTTC

D gene: TRBD1
clone size: .
V gene: TRBV6-2/TRBV6-3
J gene: TRBJ1-2
CDR3 protein: CASSYPGTGKEGGYTF
CDR3 DNA: TGTGCCAGCAGTTACCCGGGGACAGGGAAGGAGGGTGGCTACACCTTC

D gene: .
clone size: .
V gene: TRBV27
J gene: TRBJ1-5
CDR3 protein: CASSYNYGNQPQHF
CDR3 DNA: TGTGCCAGCAGTTACAACTATGGCAATCAGCCCCAGCATTTT

D gene: TRBD2
clone size: few
V gene: TRBV7-9
J gene: TRBJ2-1
CDR3 protein: CASSSAGTIGNNEQFF
CDR3 DNA: TGTGCCAGCAGCTCTGCTGGGACTATCGGGAACAATGAGCAGTTCTTC

D gene: .
clone size: .
V gene: TRBV30
J gene: TRBJ1-2
CDR3 protein: CAWSPNYGYTF
CDR3 DNA: TGTGCCTGGAGTCCGAACTATGGCTACACCTTC

D gene: TRBD2
clone size: .
V gene: TRBV11-1
J gene: TRBJ2-1
CDR3 protein: CASSTGLAGGGEQFF
CDR3 DNA: TGTGCCAGCAGCACGGGACTAGCGGGAGGAGGGGAGCAGTTCTTC

D gene: TRBD1
clone size: .
V gene: TRBV6-5
J gene: TRBJ1-1
CDR3 protein: CASSEDRDWRAFF
CDR3 DNA: TGTGCCAGCAGCGAGGACAGGGACTGGAGAGCTTTCTTT

D gene: TRBD1
clone size: .
V gene: TRBV29-1
J gene: TRBJ2-7
CDR3 protein: CSVKSDRDLYEQYF
CDR3 DNA: TGCAGCGTCAAATCGGACAGGGACCTTTACGAGCAGTACTTC

D gene: TRBD1
clone size: .
V gene: TRBV11-2
J gene: TRBJ1-4
CDR3 protein: CASSSGGEGEKLFF
CDR3 DNA: TGTGCCAGCAGTTCAGGGGGTGAGGGTGAAAAACTGTTTTTT

D gene: .
clone size: .
V gene: TRBV9
J gene: TRBJ2-2
CDR3 protein: CASSPNPATGELFF
CDR3 DNA: TGTGCCAGCAGCCCCAACCCCGCGACCGGGGAGCTGTTTTTT

D gene: .
clone size: .
V gene: TRBV7-9
J gene: TRBJ1-2
CDR3 protein: CASSHRTSGATGDHGYTF
CDR3 DNA: TGTGCCAGCAGCCACCGGACCTCAGGGGCGACAGGAGATCATGGCTACACCTTC

D gene: .
clone size: .
V gene: TRBV12-3/TRBV12-4
J gene: TRBJ2-1
CDR3 protein: CASSKIEGEQFF
CDR3 DNA: TGTGCCAGCAGTAAGATTGAGGGTGAGCAGTTCTTC

D gene: TRBD2
clone size: .
V gene: TRBV7-2
J gene: TRBJ2-3
CDR3 protein: CASSPGPLAGVGDTQYF
CDR3 DNA: TGTGCCAGCAGCCCAGGCCCACTAGCGGGAGTTGGAGATACGCAGTATTTT

D gene: TRBD2
clone size: .
V gene: TRBV7-2
J gene: TRBJ2-3
CDR3 protein: CASSLAGTSGGVDTQYF
CDR3 DNA: TGTGCCAGCAGCTTAGCCGGGACTAGCGGGGGGGTAGATACGCAGTATTTT